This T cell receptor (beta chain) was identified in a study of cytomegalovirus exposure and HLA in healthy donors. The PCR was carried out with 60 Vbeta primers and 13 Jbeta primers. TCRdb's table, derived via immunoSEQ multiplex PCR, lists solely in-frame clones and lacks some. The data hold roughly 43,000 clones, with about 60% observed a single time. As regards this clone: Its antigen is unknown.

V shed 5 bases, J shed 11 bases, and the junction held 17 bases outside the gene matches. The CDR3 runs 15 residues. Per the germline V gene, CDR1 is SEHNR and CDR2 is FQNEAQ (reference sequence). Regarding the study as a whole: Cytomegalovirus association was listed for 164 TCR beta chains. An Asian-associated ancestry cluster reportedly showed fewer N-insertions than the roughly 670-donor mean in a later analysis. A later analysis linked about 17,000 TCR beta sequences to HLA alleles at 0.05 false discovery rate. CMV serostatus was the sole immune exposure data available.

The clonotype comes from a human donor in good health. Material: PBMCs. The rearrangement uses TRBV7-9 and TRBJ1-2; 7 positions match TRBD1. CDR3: CASSPRQGGLLRYTF. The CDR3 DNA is TGTGCCAGCAGCCCCCGACAGGGTGGACTATTGCGGTACACCTTC.